This T cell receptor beta chain is drawn from a study of blood T cell repertoires in COVID-19 (dated by TCRdb to 2018 to 2020). Study-wide context: The collaborator samples originated in the United States, Italy and Spain and spanned the acute and convalescent phases of COVID-19. The material from the prospective study consisted of cDNA or gDNA derived from T cells, B-cell-depleted T cells, or PBMCs. The dataset comprised deeply sampled blood TCRbeta repertoires from subjects exposed to, actively infected with, or recovered from COVID-19. The repertoires were made available in a free public database intended to serve as a resource for research on the immune response to SARS-CoV-2. The samples were drawn from two sources: the first 160 participants of the ongoing ImmuneRACE study, and 1,000 to 1,500 subjects contributed by 6 global collaborators. The sample metadata nearly always contained a de-identified subject ID, COVID-19 status, age in years and sex. Where available, HLA class I and class II types were taken from metadata supplied by the sample provider and were not determined by assay-based typing. The study at large found these results: Clinical and demographic metadata were provided uncurated, with the amount varying by source and participant.

The germline V gene yields SQVTM for CDR1 and ANQGSEA for CDR2. The junction shows trimming of 8 bases on V and 7 bases on J, plus 18 bases between the germline ends. CDR3 length: 14 amino acids, cysteine to phenylalanine. Only the CDR3 part of the read is kept: 42 bases, read in frame from the first base. Details on this clone: Its antigen is not yet known. The record has no base qualities; no much larger clone is one base away.

Another Seattle source contributed samples from volunteer blood donors who had recovered from COVID-19. Collaborating institutions collected whole blood in K2EDTA tubes following their own protocols. Collaborator samples were shipped for TCRbeta analysis as frozen whole blood, isolated PBMCs, or DNA extracted from either sample type. The immunoSEQ Assay, a bias-controlled multiplex PCR, was used to amplify TCRbeta CDR3 regions from genomic DNA. Processing in the source paper ran as follows. The number of nucleated cells in each sample was estimated by amplification of reference gene primers within the assay. To quantify the absolute abundance of each unique TCRbeta CDR3 rearrangement, sequence reads were collapsed and filtered. For each sample, productive Simpson clonality was calculated as the square root of Simpson's diversity index over productive rearrangements. The table comes from immuneACCESS by way of TCRdb, which keeps in-frame sequences with V and J called. Part of the clones is missing from these tables; in studies checked, under half for an unresolved V gene and the rest for unknown reasons. That table supplies the V and J calls and clone size; D and trimming were determined from the DNA. In this sample the table shows fewer than 200,000 clones, under 85% of which occur a single time. The ten most abundant clones make up 0.95% to 1.5% of the sample.

The receptor was derived from a man aged 55 to 69 who had recovered from COVID-19. What was sequenced was peripheral blood. The V and J genes are TRBV29-1 and TRBJ1-6; the D segment could be TRBD1, given 5 matching bases. DNA sequence: TGCAGCACCTCGGGAGGGGACGAGAATTCACCCCTCCACTTT. It encodes CSTSGGDENSPLHF. Full variable domain (CDR3 extended with the reference TRBV29-1 and TRBJ1-6 proteins): SAVISQKPSRDICQRGTSLTIQCQVDSQVTMMFWYRQQPGQSLTLIATANQGSEATYESGFVIDKFPISRPNLTFSTLTVSNMSPEDSSIYLCSTSGGDENSPLHFGNGTRLTVT.